This TCR beta chain came from a study of technical replicates of blood from a few donors. Generated by immunoSEQ multiplex PCR, the TCRdb table keeps only in-frame clones and is missing some. The sample includes some 80,000 clones, about 97% of them seen just once. V lost 1 base to trimming and J lost 3 bases, with 6 bases between them. Germline V gives CDR1 KGHSH, CDR2 LQKENI. The CDR3 has 13 residues. V gene TRBV18 combines with J gene TRBJ1-1, with no clear D. Sample: T cells isolated from PBMCs. The clonotype was recovered from a human donor in good health. The CDR3 spells CASSPLRDTEAFF. CDR3 DNA: TGTGCCAGCTCACCACTTCGGGACACTGAAGCTTTCTTT.